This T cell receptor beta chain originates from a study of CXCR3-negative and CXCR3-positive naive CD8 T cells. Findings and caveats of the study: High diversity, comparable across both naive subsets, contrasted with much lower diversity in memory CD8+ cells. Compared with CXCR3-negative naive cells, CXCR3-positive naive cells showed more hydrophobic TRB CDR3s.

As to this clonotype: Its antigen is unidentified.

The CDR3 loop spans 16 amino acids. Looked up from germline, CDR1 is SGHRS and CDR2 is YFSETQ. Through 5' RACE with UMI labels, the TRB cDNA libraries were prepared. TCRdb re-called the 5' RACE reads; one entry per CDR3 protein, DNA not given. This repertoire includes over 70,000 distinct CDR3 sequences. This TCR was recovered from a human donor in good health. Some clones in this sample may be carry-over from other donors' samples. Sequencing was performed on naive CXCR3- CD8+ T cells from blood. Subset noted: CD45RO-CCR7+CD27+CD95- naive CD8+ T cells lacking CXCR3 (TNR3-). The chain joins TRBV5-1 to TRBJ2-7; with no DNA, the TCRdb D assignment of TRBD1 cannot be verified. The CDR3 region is CASSQQDRASSYEQYF.